This T cell receptor (beta chain) is drawn from a study of cytomegalovirus exposure and HLA in healthy donors. In the PCR, 60 Vbeta and 13 Jbeta primers were used. Libraries were prepared by immunoSEQ multiplex PCR; TCRdb keeps only in-frame clonotypes and omits some of them. The table lists 200,000 or so clones, 55% to 75% of them singletons. Only a few counts were recorded for this clone. Its cognate antigen is unknown. General study results and limits: Rare TCR sequences predominated, though certain public TCRs were found in many donors.

Sequenced material: PBMCs. This TCR came from a man between 35 and 55 years old in good health and CMV-seropositive.

The CDR3 is CASSLVTGNTEAFF. As DNA, the CDR3 is TGTGCCAGCAGCTTAGTTACAGGGAACACTGAAGCTTTCTTT. J is TRBJ1-1 and V is TRBV7-8; D perhaps matches TRBD1 (5 bases). The CDR3 runs 14 residues. Germline CDR1 is SGHVS and CDR2 is FQNEAQ. V lost 1 base, J lost 1 base, and 7 bases lay in between.